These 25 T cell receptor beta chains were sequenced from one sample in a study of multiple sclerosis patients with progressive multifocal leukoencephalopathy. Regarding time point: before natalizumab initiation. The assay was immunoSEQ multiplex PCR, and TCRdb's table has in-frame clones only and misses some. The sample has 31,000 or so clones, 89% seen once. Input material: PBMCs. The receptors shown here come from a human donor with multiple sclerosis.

CDR3 residues: CAISEQRGVEGTQYF. The CDR3 region has the DNA TGTGCCATCAGTGAGCAGCGGGGGGTGGAGGGGACCCAGTACTTC. The chain combines TRBV10-3 with TRBJ2-5; 9 bases line up with TRBD2. Trimming at V came to 2 bases and at J to 7 bases, leaving 8 bases not matched to a gene. The germline V gene encodes CDR1 ENHRY and CDR2 SYGVKD. The CDR3 is 15 amino acids.

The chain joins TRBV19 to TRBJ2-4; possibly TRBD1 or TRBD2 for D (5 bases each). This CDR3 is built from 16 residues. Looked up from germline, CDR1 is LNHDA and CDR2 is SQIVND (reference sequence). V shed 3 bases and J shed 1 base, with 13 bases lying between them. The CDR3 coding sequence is TGTGCCAGTAGTATTAGAGGGGAGCGGGCCAAAAACATTCAGTACTTC. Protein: CASSIRGERAKNIQYF.

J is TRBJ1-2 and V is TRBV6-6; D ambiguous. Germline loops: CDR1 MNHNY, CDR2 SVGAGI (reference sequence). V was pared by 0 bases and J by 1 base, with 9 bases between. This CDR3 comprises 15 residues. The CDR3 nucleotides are TGTGCCAGCAGTTACTCCTCGGTCAGTAACTATGGCTACACCTTC. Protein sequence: CASSYSSVSNYGYTF.

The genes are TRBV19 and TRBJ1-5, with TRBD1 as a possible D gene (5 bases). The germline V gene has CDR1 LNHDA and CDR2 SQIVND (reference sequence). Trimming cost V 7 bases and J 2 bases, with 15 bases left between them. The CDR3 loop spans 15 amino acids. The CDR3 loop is CASTPYRGGNQPQHF. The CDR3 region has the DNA TGTGCCAGTACTCCTTACCGGGGGGGCAATCAGCCCCAGCATTTT. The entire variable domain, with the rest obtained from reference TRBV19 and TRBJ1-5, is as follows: DGGITQSPKYLFRKEGQNVTLSCEQNLNHDAMYWYRQDPGQGLRLIYYSQIVNDFQKGDIAEGYSVSREKKESFPLTVTSAQKNPTAFYLCASTPYRGGNQPQHFGDGTRLSIL.

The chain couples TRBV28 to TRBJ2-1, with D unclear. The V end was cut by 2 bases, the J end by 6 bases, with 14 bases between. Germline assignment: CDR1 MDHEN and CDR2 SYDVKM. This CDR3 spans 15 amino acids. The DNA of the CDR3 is TGTGCCAGCAGTTTAGGTCCTAATCCCGTCAATGAGCAGTTCTTC. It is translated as CASSLGPNPVNEQFF.

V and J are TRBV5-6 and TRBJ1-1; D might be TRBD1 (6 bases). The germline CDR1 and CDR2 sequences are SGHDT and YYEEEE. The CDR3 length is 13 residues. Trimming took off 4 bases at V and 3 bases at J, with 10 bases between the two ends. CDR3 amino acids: CASSGRGYTEAFF. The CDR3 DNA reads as TGTGCCAGCAGCGGCAGGGGATACACTGAAGCTTTCTTT.

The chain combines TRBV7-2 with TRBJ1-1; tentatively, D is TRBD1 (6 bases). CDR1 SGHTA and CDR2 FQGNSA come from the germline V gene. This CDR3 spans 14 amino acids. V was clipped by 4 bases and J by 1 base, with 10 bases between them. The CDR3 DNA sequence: TGTGCCAGCAGCTCCGGACAGAAGAACACTGAAGCTTTCTTT. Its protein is CASSSGQKNTEAFF.

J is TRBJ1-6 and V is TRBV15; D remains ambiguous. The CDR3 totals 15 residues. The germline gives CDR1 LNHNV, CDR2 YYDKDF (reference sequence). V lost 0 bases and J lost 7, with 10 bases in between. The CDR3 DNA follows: TGTGCCACCAGCAGAGATGGCAGAAACAATTCACCCCTCCACTTT. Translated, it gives CATSRDGRNNSPLHF.

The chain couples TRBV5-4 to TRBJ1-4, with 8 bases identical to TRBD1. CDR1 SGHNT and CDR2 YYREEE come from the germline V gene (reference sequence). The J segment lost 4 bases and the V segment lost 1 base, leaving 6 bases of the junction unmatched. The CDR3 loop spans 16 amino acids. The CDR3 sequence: CASSLRTGQDNEKLFF. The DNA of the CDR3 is TGTGCCAGCAGCTTGAGAACGGGACAGGATAATGAAAAACTGTTTTTT.

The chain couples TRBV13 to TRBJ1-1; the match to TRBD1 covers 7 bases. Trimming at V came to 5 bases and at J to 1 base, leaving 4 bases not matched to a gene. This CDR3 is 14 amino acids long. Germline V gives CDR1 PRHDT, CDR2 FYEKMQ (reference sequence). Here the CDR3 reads CASSAGQPNTEAFF. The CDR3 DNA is TGTGCCAGCAGCGCGGGACAGCCGAACACTGAAGCTTTCTTT.

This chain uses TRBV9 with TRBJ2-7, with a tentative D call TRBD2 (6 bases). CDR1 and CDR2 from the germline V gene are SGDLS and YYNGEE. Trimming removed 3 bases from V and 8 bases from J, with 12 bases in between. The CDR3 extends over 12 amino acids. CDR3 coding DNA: TGTGCCAGCAGCGCAGGCGGGGCCCAGCAGTACTTC. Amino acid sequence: CASSAGGAQQYF.

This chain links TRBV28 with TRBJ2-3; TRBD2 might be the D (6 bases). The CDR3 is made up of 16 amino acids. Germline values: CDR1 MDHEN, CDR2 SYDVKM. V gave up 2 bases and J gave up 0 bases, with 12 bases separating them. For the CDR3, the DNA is TGTGCCAGCAGTTTAGTCGGGGGACCTAGCACAGATACGCAGTATTTT. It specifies CASSLVGGPSTDTQYF.

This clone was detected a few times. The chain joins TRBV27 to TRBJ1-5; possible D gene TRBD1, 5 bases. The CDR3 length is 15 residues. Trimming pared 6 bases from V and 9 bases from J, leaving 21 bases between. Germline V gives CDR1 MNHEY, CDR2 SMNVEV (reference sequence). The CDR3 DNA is TGTGCCAGCAGACTAGGGACGGACCTTCTTGGGCCCCAGCATTTT. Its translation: CASRLGTDLLGPQHF.

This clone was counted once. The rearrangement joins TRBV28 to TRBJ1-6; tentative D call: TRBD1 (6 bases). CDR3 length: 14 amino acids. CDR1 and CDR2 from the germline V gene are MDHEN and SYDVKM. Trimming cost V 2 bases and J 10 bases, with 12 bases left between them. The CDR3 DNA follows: TGTGCCAGCAGTTTACCTCGTCAGGGGTCACCCCTCCACTTT. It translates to CASSLPRQGSPLHF.

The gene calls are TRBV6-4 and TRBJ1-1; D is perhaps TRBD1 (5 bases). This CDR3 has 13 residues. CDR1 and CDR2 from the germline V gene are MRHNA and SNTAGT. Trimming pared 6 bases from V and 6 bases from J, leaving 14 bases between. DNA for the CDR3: TGTGCCAGCAGGGGGATCGGAGGGGCTGAAGCTTTCTTT. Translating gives CASRGIGGAEAFF.

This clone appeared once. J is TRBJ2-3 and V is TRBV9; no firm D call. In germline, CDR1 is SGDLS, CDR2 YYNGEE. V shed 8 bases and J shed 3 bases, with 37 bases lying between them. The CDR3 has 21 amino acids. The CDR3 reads CARPKHRENPPGPSETDTQYF. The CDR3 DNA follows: TGTGCCAGACCGAAACACAGAGAGAACCCCCCCGGGCCGTCAGAGACAGATACGCAGTATTTT. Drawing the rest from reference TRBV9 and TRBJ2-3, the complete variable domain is DSGVTQTPKHLITATGQRVTLRCSPRSGDLSVYWYQQSLDQGLQFLIQYYNGEERAKGNILERFSAQQFPDLHSELNLSSLELGDSALYFCARPKHRENPPGPSETDTQYFGPGTRLTVL.

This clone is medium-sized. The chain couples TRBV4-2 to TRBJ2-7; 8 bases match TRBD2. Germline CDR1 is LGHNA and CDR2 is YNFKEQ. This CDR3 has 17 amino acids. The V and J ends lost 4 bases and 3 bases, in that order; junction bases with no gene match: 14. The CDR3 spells CASSLTPQRERGYEQYF. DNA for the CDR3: TGTGCCAGCAGCCTCACACCCCAGCGGGAGAGAGGCTACGAGCAGTACTTC.

CDR3 bases: TGCGCCAGCAGCGCGGCGACCTACGAGCAGTACTTC. Protein sequence: CASSAATYEQYF. The chain employs TRBV5-1 and TRBJ2-7; D uncertain. CDR3 length: 12 residues. Trimming stripped 4 bases from V and 2 bases from J, with 7 bases between. Germline lookup yields CDR1 SGHRS and CDR2 YFSETQ.

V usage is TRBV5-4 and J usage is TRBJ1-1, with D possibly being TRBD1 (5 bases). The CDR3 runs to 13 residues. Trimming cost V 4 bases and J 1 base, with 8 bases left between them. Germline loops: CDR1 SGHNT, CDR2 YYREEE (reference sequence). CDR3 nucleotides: TGTGCCAGCAGCCAGGGACGGAACACTGAAGCTTTCTTT. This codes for CASSQGRNTEAFF.

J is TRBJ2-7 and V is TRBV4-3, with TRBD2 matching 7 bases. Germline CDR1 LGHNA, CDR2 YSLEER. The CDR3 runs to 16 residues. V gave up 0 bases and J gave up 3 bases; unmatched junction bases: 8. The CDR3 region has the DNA TGCGCCAGCAGCCAAGATCGGGAGGTATCAATCTACGAGCAGTACTTC. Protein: CASSQDREVSIYEQYF.

The CDR3 bases are TGTGCCAGCAGCTATGGACGGAAATACGAGCAGTACTTC. Protein product: CASSYGRKYEQYF. The chain links TRBV21-1 to TRBJ2-7. TRBV21-1 is a pseudogene segment. This CDR3 region has 13 residues.

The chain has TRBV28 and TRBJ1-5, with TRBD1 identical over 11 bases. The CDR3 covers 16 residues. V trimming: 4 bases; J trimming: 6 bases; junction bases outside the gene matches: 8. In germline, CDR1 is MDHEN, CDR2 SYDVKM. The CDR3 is CASSSPGQGGGQPQHF. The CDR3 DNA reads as TGTGCCAGCAGTTCGCCGGGACAGGGGGGAGGTCAGCCCCAGCATTTT. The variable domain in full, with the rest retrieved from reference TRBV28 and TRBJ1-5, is DVKVTQSSRYLVKRTGEKVFLECVQDMDHENMFWYRQDPGLGLRLIYFSYDVKMKEKGDIPEGYSVSREKKERFSLILESASTNQTSMYLCASSSPGQGGGQPQHFGDGTRLSIL.

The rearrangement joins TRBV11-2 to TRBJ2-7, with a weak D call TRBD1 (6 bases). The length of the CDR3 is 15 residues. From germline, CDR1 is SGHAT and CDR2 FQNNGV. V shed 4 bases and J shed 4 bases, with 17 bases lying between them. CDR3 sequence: CASSSGLGGGYEQYF. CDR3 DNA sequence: TGTGCCAGCAGCTCGGGTTTAGGGGGTGGGTACGAGCAGTACTTC.

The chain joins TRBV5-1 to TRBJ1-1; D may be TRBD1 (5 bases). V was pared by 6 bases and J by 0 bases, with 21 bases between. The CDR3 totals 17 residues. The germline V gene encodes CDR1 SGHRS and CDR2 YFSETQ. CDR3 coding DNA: TGCGCCAGCAAGGGAGAACAGGCCGGAACCATGAACACTGAAGCTTTCTTT. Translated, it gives CASKGEQAGTMNTEAFF.

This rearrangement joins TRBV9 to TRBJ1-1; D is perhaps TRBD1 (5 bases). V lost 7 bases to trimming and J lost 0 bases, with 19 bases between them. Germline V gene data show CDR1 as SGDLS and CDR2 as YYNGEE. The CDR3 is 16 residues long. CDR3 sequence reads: CASQPSYGGLNTEAFF. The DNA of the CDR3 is TGTGCCAGCCAACCGTCCTACGGGGGACTGAACACTGAAGCTTTCTTT.